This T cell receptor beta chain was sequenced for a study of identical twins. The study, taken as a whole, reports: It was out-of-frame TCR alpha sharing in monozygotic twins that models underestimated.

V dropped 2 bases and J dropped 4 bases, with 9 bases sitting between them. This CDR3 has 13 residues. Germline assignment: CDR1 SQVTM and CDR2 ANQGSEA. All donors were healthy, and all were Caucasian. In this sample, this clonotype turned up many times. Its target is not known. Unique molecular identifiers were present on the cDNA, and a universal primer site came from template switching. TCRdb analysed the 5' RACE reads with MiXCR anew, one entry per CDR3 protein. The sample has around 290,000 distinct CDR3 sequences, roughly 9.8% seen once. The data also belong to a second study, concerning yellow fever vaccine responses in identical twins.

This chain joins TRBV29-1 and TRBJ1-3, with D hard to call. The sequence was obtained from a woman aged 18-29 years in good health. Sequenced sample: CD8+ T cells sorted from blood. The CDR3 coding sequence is TGCAGCGTTGAACTAGACGCCGGAAACACCATATATTTT. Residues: CSVELDAGNTIYF. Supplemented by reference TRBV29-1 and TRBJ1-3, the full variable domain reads SAVISQKPSRDICQRGTSLTIQCQVDSQVTMMFWYRQQPGQSLTLIATANQGSEATYESGFVIDKFPISRPNLTFSTLTVSNMSPEDSSIYLCSVELDAGNTIYFGEGSWLTVV.